Listed below are T cell receptor beta chains from one sample, sequenced in a study of OX40 agonist ivuxolimab in advanced cancers. Produced via immunoSEQ multiplex PCR; TCRdb's table is partial and in-frame only. In the table there are roughly 17,000 clones, more than 75% of which are singletons. This specimen was CD4+ or CD8+ T cells sorted from blood, taken in a trial of the OX40 agonist ivuxolimab. The source is an adult with an advanced solid tumor such as melanoma, head and neck, liver or kidney cancer. CDR3s leave out the opening cysteine and the closing phenylalanine or tryptophan. Each record gives: J gene, V gene, CDR3 protein.

j_gene: TRBJ1-3; v_gene: TRBV4-3; CDR3aa: ASSQGSGSDSGNTIY
j_gene: TRBJ2-7; v_gene: TRBV19; CDR3aa: ASRTSGFSYEQY
j_gene: TRBJ2-2; v_gene: TRBV27; CDR3aa: ASRIMGAPTTGELF
j_gene: TRBJ1-1; v_gene: TRBV5-1; CDR3aa: ASSKQGQLNTEAF
j_gene: TRBJ2-1; v_gene: TRBV7-9; CDR3aa: ASSFFSESSYNEQF
j_gene: TRBJ1-5; v_gene: TRBV2; CDR3aa: ASTPAGNQPQH
j_gene: TRBJ2-7; v_gene: TRBV27; CDR3aa: ASSFLGSQEQY
j_gene: TRBJ2-1; v_gene: TRBV7-6; CDR3aa: ASSLFTGDNEQF
j_gene: TRBJ2-2; v_gene: TRBV27; CDR3aa: ASSLLGTANTGELF
j_gene: TRBJ1-6; v_gene: TRBV15; CDR3aa: ATSTRTGRSPLH
j_gene: TRBJ2-7; v_gene: TRBV4-1; CDR3aa: ASSRDSSYEQY
j_gene: TRBJ2-7; v_gene: TRBV27; CDR3aa: ASSLATGPIFEQY
j_gene: TRBJ2-7; v_gene: TRBV7-6; CDR3aa: ASSLGDSEYYEQY
j_gene: TRBJ2-2; v_gene: TRBV6-6; CDR3aa: ATSREVGELF